This TCR beta chain is from a study of radiotherapy plus CTLA-4 blockade in lung cancer. CDR1 is MNHNS, CDR2 SASEGT, per germline. V was clipped by 5 bases and J by 7 bases, with 15 bases between them. The CDR3 has 14 amino acids. Only in-frame clones appear in the TCRdb table, and some are missing; sequencing was by immunoSEQ multiplex PCR. The data hold tens of thousands of clones, with roughly four fifths observed a single time. The specimen was peripheral blood, collected from a patient treated with radiotherapy plus ipilimumab. V and J are TRBV6-1 and TRBJ1-3, with D perhaps matching TRBD1 (5 bases). The clonotype was recovered from a human donor with non-small cell lung cancer who had stable disease on radiotherapy plus ipilimumab. CDR3 nucleotides: TGTGCCAGCAGTCCCCAGCAGGGAGGGAACACCATATATTTT. It is translated as CASSPQQGGNTIYF.